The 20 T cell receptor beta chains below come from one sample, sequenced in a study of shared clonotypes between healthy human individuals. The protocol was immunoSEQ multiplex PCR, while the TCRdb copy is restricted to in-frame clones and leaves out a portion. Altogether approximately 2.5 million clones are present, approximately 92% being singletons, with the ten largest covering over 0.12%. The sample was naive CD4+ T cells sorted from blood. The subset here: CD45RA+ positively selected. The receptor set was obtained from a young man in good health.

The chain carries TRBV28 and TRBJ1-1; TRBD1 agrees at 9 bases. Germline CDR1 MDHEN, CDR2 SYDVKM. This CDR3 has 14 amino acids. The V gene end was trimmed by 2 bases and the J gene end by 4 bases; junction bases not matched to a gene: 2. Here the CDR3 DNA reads TGTGCCAGCAGTTTACACAGGGGGCCCACTGAAGCTTTCTTT. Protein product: CASSLHRGPTEAFF.

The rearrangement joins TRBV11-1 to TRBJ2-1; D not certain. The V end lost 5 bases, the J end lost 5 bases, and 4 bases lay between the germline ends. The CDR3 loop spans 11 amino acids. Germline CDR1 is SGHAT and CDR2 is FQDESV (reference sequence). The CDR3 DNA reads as TGTGCCAGCAGCCCGGACAATGAGCAGTTCTTC. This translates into CASSPDNEQFF.

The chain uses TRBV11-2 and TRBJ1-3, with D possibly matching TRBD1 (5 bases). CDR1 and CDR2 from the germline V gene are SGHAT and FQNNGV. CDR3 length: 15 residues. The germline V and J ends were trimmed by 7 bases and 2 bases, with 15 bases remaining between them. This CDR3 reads CASTLPGRTGNTIYF. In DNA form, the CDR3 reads TGTGCCAGCACGCTACCAGGGAGAACTGGAAACACCATATATTTT.

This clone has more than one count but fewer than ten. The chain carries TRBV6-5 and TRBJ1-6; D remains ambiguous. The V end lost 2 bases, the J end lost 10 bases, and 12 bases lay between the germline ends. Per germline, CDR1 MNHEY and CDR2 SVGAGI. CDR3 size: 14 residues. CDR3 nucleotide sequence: TGTGCCAGCAGTTACGAGAGGTTGGCCTCACCCCTCCACTTT. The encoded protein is CASSYERLASPLHF.

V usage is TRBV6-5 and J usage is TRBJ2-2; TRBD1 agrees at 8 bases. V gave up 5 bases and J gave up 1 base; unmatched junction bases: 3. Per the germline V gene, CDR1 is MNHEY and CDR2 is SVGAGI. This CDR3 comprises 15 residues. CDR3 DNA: TGTGCCAGCAGTCGGACAGGGCTGAACACCGGGGAGCTGTTTTTT. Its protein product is CASSRTGLNTGELFF.

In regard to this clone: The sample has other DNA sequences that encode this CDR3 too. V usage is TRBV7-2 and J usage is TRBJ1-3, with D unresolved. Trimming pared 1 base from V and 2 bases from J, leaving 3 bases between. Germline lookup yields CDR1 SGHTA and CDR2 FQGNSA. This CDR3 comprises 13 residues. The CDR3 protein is CASSLGAGNTIYF. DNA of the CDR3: TGTGCCAGCAGCTTAGGGGCTGGAAACACCATATATTTT.

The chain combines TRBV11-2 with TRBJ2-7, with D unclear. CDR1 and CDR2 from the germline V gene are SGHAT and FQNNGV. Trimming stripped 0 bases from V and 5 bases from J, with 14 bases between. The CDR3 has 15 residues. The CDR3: CASSLDPRPVDEQYF. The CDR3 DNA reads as TGTGCCAGCAGCTTAGATCCACGTCCCGTCGACGAGCAGTACTTC.

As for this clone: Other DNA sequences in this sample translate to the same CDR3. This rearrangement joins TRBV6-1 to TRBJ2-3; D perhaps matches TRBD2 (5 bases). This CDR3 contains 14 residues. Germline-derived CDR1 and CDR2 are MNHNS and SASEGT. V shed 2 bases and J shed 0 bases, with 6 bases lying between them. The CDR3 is CASSERGSTDTQYF. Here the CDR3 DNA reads TGTGCCAGCAGTGAAAGAGGGAGCACAGATACGCAGTATTTT.

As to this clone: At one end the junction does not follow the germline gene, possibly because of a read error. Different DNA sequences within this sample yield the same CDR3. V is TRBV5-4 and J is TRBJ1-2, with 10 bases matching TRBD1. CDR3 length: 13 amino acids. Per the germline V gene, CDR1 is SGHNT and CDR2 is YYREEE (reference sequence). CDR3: CASSLGQGNGYTF. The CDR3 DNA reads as TGTGCCAGCAGTTTGGGACAGGGGAATGGCTACACCTTC.

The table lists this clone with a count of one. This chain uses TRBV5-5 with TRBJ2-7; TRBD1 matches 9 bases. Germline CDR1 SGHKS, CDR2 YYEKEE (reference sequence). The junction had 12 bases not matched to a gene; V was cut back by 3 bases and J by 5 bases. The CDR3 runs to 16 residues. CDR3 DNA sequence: TGTGCCAGCAGCTGGGGACCGGGACAGGGTTCCCACGAGCAGTACTTC. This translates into CASSWGPGQGSHEQYF. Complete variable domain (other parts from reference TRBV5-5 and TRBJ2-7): DAGVTQSPTHLIKTRGQQVTLRCSPISGHKSVSWYQQVLGQGPQFIFQYYEKEERGRGNFPDRFSARQFPNYSSELNVNALLLGDSALYLCASSWGPGQGSHEQYFGPGTRLTVT.

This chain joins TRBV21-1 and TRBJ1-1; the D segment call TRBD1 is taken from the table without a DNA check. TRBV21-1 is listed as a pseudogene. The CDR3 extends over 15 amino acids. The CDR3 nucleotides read TGTGCCAGCAGCTGGAGGACAGGGGGTAACACTGAAGCTTTCTTT. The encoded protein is CASSWRTGGNTEAFF.

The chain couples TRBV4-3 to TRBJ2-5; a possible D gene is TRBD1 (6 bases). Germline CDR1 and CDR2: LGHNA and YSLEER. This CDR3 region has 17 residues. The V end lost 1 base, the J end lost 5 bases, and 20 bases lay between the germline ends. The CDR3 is CASSQVIALQGIETQYF. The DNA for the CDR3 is TGCGCCAGCAGCCAAGTAATAGCCTTGCAGGGGATTGAGACCCAGTACTTC.

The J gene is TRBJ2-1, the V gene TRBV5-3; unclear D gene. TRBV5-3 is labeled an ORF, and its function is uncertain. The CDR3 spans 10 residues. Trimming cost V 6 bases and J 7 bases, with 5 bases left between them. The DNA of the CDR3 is TGTGCCAGAATCGTTAATGAGCAGTTCTTC. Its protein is CARIVNEQFF.

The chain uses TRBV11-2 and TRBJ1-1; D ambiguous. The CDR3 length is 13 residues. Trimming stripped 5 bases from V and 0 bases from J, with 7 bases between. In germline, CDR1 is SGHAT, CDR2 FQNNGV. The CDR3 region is CASSHGMNTEAFF. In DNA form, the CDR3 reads TGTGCCAGCAGCCACGGAATGAACACTGAAGCTTTCTTT. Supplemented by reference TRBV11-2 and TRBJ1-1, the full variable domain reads EAGVAQSPRYKIIEKRQSVAFWCNPISGHATLYWYQQILGQGPKLLIQFQNNGVVDDSQLPKDRFSAERLKGVDSTLKIQPAKLEDSAVYLCASSHGMNTEAFFGQGTRLTVV.

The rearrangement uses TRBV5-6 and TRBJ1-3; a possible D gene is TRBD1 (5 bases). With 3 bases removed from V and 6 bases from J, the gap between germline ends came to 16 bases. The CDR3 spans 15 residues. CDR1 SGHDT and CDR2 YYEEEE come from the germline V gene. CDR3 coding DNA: TGTGCCAGCAGCTCCGCTCGGGACTCAAAAAACACCATATATTTT. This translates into CASSSARDSKNTIYF.

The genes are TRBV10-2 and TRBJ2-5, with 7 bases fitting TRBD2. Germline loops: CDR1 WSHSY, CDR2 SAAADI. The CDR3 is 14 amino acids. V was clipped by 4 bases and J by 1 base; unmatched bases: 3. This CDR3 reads CASSGPSGQETQYF. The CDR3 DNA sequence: TGCGCCAGCAGTGGGCCTAGCGGCCAAGAGACCCAGTACTTC.

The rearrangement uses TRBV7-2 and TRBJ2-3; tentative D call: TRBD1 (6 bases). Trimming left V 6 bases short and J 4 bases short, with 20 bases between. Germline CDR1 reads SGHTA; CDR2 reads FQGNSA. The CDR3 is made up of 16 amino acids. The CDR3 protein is CASRKSRGLRSDTQYF. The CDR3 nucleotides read TGTGCCAGCAGAAAAAGCAGGGGTTTACGATCAGATACGCAGTATTTT.

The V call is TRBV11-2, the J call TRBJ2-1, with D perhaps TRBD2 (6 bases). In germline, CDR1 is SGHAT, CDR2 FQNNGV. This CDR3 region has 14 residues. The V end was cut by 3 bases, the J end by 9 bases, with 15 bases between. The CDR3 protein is CASSFRDSGSEQFF. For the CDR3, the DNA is TGTGCCAGCAGCTTTCGAGATAGCGGAAGTGAGCAGTTCTTC.

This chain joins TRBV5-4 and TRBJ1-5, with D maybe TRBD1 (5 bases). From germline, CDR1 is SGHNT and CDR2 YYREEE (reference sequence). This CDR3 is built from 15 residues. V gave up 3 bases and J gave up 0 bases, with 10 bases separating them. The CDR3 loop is CASSWGPNSNQPQHF. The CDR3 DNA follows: TGTGCCAGCAGCTGGGGCCCAAATAGCAATCAGCCCCAGCATTTT. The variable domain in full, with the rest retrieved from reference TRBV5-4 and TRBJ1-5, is ETGVTQSPTHLIKTRGQQVTLRCSSQSGHNTVSWYQQALGQGPQFIFQYYREEENGRGNFPPRFSGLQFPNYSSELNVNALELDDSALYLCASSWGPNSNQPQHFGDGTRLSIL.

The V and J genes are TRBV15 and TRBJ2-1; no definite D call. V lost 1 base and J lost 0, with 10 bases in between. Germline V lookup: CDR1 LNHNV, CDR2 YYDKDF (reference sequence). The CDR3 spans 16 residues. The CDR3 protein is CATSRVKLSSYNEQFF. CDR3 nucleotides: TGTGCCACCAGCAGAGTGAAGCTAAGCTCCTACAATGAGCAGTTCTTC.